What follows are 24 T cell receptor beta chains derived from one specimen sequenced in a study of T-cell memory formation after mild COVID-19. TCRdb re-analysed the 5' RACE reads in MiXCR, keeping a single row per CDR3 protein. The data show 290,000 or so distinct CDR3 sequences, with less than 20% seen just once and roughly 21% held by the top ten. The sequenced sample was PBMCs or a T cell subset sorted from them (not recorded which). The origin of the receptors is a man aged 18 to 35 who had mild COVID-19 (a few samples of this study predate the infection). Cell type and time point are not known.

This sequence joins TRBV12-3 or TRBV12-4 and TRBJ2-3, with D unclear. The CDR3 has 16 residues. V was cut by 0 bases and J by 4 bases, with 14 bases left in between. The CDR3 nucleotides are TGTGCCAGCAGTTTAGCTCGCGAAGCAAGGGCAGATACGCAGTATTTT. The encoded protein is CASSLAREARADTQYF.

The chain has TRBV7-3 and TRBJ2-5; TRBD2 matches 7 bases. Germline loops: CDR1 SGHTA, CDR2 FQGTGA. V was clipped by 4 bases and J by 5 bases; unmatched bases: 10. The CDR3 contains 15 residues. CDR3 residues: CASSSLAAPMETQYF. In DNA form, the CDR3 reads TGTGCCAGCAGCTCCCTAGCGGCCCCTATGGAGACCCAGTACTTC.

The gene calls are TRBV9 and TRBJ2-7; 7 positions match TRBD2. Germline lookup yields CDR1 SGDLS and CDR2 YYNGEE. V shed 3 bases, J shed 2 bases, and the junction held 8 bases outside the gene matches. The CDR3 is made up of 15 amino acids. In DNA form, the CDR3 reads TGTGCCAGCAGCGCAGGGCGGACTAGGGCCTACGAGCAGTACTTC. Translation: CASSAGRTRAYEQYF.

This chain uses TRBV6-5 with TRBJ2-7; TRBD2 might be the D (6 bases). CDR1 and CDR2 (germline): MNHEY, SVGAGI. The CDR3 runs to 13 residues. Trimming took 7 bases from V and 2 from J, leaving 12 bases between them. CDR3 amino acids: CASTPPGAYEQYF. The CDR3 DNA is TGTGCCAGCACCCCCCCGGGGGCCTACGAGCAGTACTTC.

This clonotype was counted only a few times. The rearrangement links TRBV2 to TRBJ2-3; no clear D. Trimming cost V 5 bases and J 4 bases, with 1 base left between them. The germline V gene encodes CDR1 SNHLY and CDR2 FYNNEI. The CDR3 is 10 residues long. CDR3: CASSSDTQYF. DNA of the CDR3: TGTGCCAGCAGTTCAGATACGCAGTATTTT.

This clonotype was counted only a few times. This sequence joins TRBV20-1 and TRBJ1-1; D remains ambiguous. Germline lookup yields CDR1 DFQATT and CDR2 SNEGSKA (reference sequence). The CDR3 has 13 amino acids. Between the trimmed V and J ends, which lost 0 bases and 6 bases, there was a span of 11 bases. CDR3 sequence reads: CSARDPPDSEAFF. CDR3 nucleotide sequence: TGCAGTGCTAGAGATCCCCCCGACTCTGAAGCTTTCTTT.

This chain joins TRBV4-1 and TRBJ1-1; D perhaps matches TRBD1 (5 bases). Germline CDR1 MGHRA, CDR2 YSYEKL. V lost 1 base to trimming and J lost 4 bases, with 13 bases between them. CDR3 length equals 15 residues. The CDR3 reads CASSQGPGRGTEAFF. CDR3 bases: TGCGCCAGCAGCCAAGGGCCCGGGAGGGGCACTGAAGCTTTCTTT.

In its sample, this clonotype was seen a few times. The chain has TRBV28 and TRBJ2-6; D gene ambiguous. V lost 3 bases to trimming and J lost 0 bases, with 9 bases between them. Germline V gives CDR1 MDHEN, CDR2 SYDVKM. The CDR3 has 16 amino acids. In nucleotides, the CDR3 is TGTGCCAGCAGTTTTGGACGGAGCTCTGGGGCCAACGTCCTGACTTTC. Amino acids: CASSFGRSSGANVLTF.

The chain has TRBV6-2 or TRBV6-3 and TRBJ1-5, with D uncertain. The CDR3 runs 14 residues. From germline, CDR1 is MNHEY and CDR2 SVGEGT. The V gene lost 2 bases and the J gene lost 5 bases, with 10 bases spanning the gap. The CDR3 region is CASSYQQYYQPQHF. The CDR3 region has the DNA TGTGCCAGCAGTTACCAGCAGTATTATCAGCCCCAGCATTTT.

V usage is TRBV6-2 or TRBV6-3 and J usage is TRBJ2-3; D is unclear. CDR1 MNHEY and CDR2 SVGEGT come from the germline V gene. The V end lost 7 bases, the J end lost 9 bases, and 14 bases lay between the germline ends. The CDR3 sequence is 12 residues long. This chain's CDR3 is CASNQARSTQYF. DNA for the CDR3: TGTGCCAGCAACCAGGCCCGGAGCACGCAGTATTTT.

Written as DNA, the CDR3 is TGTGCCAGCAGTTTGGATTTACAGGGTAGCACAGATACGCAGTATTTT. Its protein is CASSLDLQGSTDTQYF. The chain combines TRBV12-3 or TRBV12-4 with TRBJ2-3; D is perhaps TRBD1 (6 bases). The CDR3 covers 16 residues. The V gene lost 3 bases and the J gene lost 0 bases, with 13 bases spanning the gap.

The V gene is TRBV19, the J gene TRBJ2-3; D call uncertain. CDR3 length: 13 residues. Germline V lookup: CDR1 LNHDA, CDR2 SQIVND (reference sequence). The V gene lost 7 bases and the J gene lost 5 bases, with 13 bases spanning the gap. The CDR3 reads CASMGRKKDTQYF. CDR3 nucleotides: TGTGCCAGTATGGGCAGGAAAAAAGATACGCAGTATTTT.

The chain recombines TRBV4-3 with TRBJ2-1; possibly TRBD1 or TRBD2 for D (5 bases each). Germline CDR1 is LGHNA and CDR2 is YSLEER. CDR3 length: 16 amino acids. V was clipped by 0 bases and J by 6 bases, with 15 bases between them. As DNA, the CDR3 is TGCGCCAGCAGCCAAGATCTCGGGGCCGTCGTCAATGAGCAGTTCTTC. As protein: CASSQDLGAVVNEQFF.

J is TRBJ2-5 and V is TRBV5-4; the D gene is possibly TRBD2 (5 bases). The CDR3 length is 14 residues. The V gene lost 4 bases and the J gene lost 9 bases, with 19 bases spanning the gap. The V gene's germline CDR1 is SGHNT and CDR2 YYREEE (reference sequence). CDR3 DNA sequence: TGTGCCAGCAGCAATTTCGGCACGGGGTTGGCCCAGTACTTC. It is translated as CASSNFGTGLAQYF.

This clonotype has at least ten counts. The genes are TRBV5-5 and TRBJ2-5; D is unclear. V was pared by 5 bases and J by 3 bases, with 11 bases between. Germline lookup yields CDR1 SGHKS and CDR2 YYEKEE (reference sequence). CDR3 length: 13 residues. CDR3 loop: CASSLGGKETQYF. The CDR3 DNA follows: TGTGCCAGCAGTCTCGGCGGAAAAGAGACCCAGTACTTC.

The V and J genes are TRBV27 and TRBJ1-1; weak D call: TRBD1 (5 bases). The CDR3 has 15 amino acids. Germline V gene data show CDR1 as MNHEY and CDR2 as SMNVEV (reference sequence). Trimming cost V 3 bases and J 3 bases, with 14 bases left between them. The CDR3: CASSFSLLGDTEAFF. Here the CDR3 DNA reads TGTGCCAGCAGTTTTAGTCTCTTGGGGGACACTGAAGCTTTCTTT.

This chain joins TRBV7-6 and TRBJ2-6; D perhaps matches TRBD1 (5 bases). CDR1 SGHVS and CDR2 FNYEAQ come from the germline V gene. The V and J ends lost 4 bases and 0 bases respectively, with 13 bases between them. CDR3 length: 17 residues. The CDR3 DNA is TGTGCCAGCAGCTACGTGGCAGGGTACTCTGGGGCCAACGTCCTGACTTTC. It is translated as CASSYVAGYSGANVLTF.

The rearrangement joins TRBV5-1 to TRBJ2-6; no definite D call. This CDR3 is 17 amino acids long. The ends were cut back, 6 bases at V and 4 bases at J, with 20 bases in the middle. From germline, CDR1 is SGHRS and CDR2 YFSETQ. The CDR3 reads CASTLLDLVSGANVLTF. The CDR3 DNA reads TGCGCCAGCACCCTACTCGACCTCGTTTCCGGGGCCAACGTCCTGACTTTC.

The chain joins TRBV11-2 to TRBJ1-1; the match to TRBD1 covers 8 bases. Germline V gene data show CDR1 as SGHAT and CDR2 as FQNNGV. J gave up 3 bases and V 4 bases, and 1 base lay outside the gene matches. The CDR3 contains 13 residues. The DNA of the CDR3 is TGTGCCAGCAGCTACAGGGGGTACACTGAAGCTTTCTTT. This sequence encodes CASSYRGYTEAFF.

The chain is built from TRBV19 and TRBJ1-2; the match to TRBD1 covers 7 bases. Losses at the gene ends were 9 bases for V and 5 bases for J; bases not matched to a gene: 12. Germline loops: CDR1 LNHDA, CDR2 SQIVND (reference sequence). This CDR3 is built from 14 residues. The CDR3, as DNA: TGTGCCAGCACCCTCTCCGGGACAGATTATGGCTACACCTTC. Protein: CASTLSGTDYGYTF. Full variable domain (missing parts from reference TRBV19 and TRBJ1-2): DGGITQSPKYLFRKEGQNVTLSCEQNLNHDAMYWYRQDPGQGLRLIYYSQIVNDFQKGDIAEGYSVSREKKESFPLTVTSAQKNPTAFYLCASTLSGTDYGYTFGSGTRLTVV.

A word on this clonotype: This clone may be a read error of a much larger clone one base away. The chain employs TRBV12-3 or TRBV12-4 and TRBJ1-2, with TRBD1 as a possible D gene (6 bases). V shed 3 bases and J shed 6 bases, with 8 bases lying between them. This CDR3 region has 12 residues. The DNA of the CDR3 is TGTGCCAGCAGTTTCCAGGGGAATGGCTACACCTTC. It specifies CASSFQGNGYTF.

This clonotype was observed a handful of times. The chain is built from TRBV10-3 and TRBJ1-2; D gene uncertain. Germline V gene lookup returns CDR1 ENHRY and CDR2 SYGVKD. V lost 4 bases, J lost 1 base, and 10 bases lay in between. This CDR3 comprises 14 residues. CDR3 sequence: CAISGPTDNYGYTF. The DNA for the CDR3 is TGTGCCATCAGTGGACCGACGGATAACTATGGCTACACCTTC.

This clonotype was detected a few times. This chain uses TRBV20-1 with TRBJ2-5, with D uncertain. The CDR3 spans 12 residues. The germline CDR1 and CDR2 sequences are DFQATT and SNEGSKA (reference sequence). V was pared by 6 bases and J by 2 bases, with 10 bases between. Here the CDR3 reads CSALQGQETQYF. The DNA of the CDR3 is TGCAGTGCCCTACAAGGACAAGAGACCCAGTACTTC.

The V and J genes are TRBV4-3 and TRBJ2-5, with 9 bases fitting TRBD1. J was trimmed by 2 bases and V by 0 bases; bases with no gene match: 4. CDR1 is LGHNA and CDR2 is YSLEER in the germline V gene. This CDR3 comprises 16 residues. In DNA, the CDR3 is TGCGCCAGCAGCCAAGACGGGACAGGGACACAAGAGACCCAGTACTTC. Encoded protein: CASSQDGTGTQETQYF.